Sequencing of this T cell receptor (beta chain) was carried out in a study of T cells in Graves' hyperthyroidism and ophthalmopathy. Study-wide background: At initial diagnosis, before any treatment had begun, peripheral blood was obtained. Points from the study as a whole: Blood samples included most of the expanded thyroid clonotypes exceeding 0.001.

The study left out patients who had uncontrolled infection, other autoimmune disease, pregnancy or lactation. Diagnosis relied on clinical symptoms, serum thyroxine and TRAb, thyroid ultrasound and orbital computed tomography. Ten or more counts support this clonotype. The antigen is unknown. The investigators amplified TCR beta CDR3 regions from RNA transcripts. Researchers ran a first-round RT-PCR on the TCR CDR3 using the HTBI primer set. MiXCR was run by TCRdb on the multiplex PCR reads, yielding one entry per CDR3 protein. The data contain roughly 150,000 distinct CDR3 sequences, less than 10% of them singletons. The CDR3 contains 18 residues. Germline CDR1 DFQATT, CDR2 SNEGSKA (reference sequence). The junction had 10 bases not matched to a gene; V was cut back by 1 base and J by 4 bases.

The clonotype was recovered from a woman between 18 and 29 years old with Graves' hyperthyroidism that later progressed to Graves' ophthalmopathy. The gene calls are TRBV20-1 and TRBJ2-5; 15 nucleotides line up with TRBD2. Sequencing was carried out using blood. CDR3 sequence reads: CSARASGLAGGSAETQYF. The CDR3 DNA reads as TGCAGTGCTAGAGCAAGCGGACTAGCGGGGGGGTCGGCAGAGACCCAGTACTTC.